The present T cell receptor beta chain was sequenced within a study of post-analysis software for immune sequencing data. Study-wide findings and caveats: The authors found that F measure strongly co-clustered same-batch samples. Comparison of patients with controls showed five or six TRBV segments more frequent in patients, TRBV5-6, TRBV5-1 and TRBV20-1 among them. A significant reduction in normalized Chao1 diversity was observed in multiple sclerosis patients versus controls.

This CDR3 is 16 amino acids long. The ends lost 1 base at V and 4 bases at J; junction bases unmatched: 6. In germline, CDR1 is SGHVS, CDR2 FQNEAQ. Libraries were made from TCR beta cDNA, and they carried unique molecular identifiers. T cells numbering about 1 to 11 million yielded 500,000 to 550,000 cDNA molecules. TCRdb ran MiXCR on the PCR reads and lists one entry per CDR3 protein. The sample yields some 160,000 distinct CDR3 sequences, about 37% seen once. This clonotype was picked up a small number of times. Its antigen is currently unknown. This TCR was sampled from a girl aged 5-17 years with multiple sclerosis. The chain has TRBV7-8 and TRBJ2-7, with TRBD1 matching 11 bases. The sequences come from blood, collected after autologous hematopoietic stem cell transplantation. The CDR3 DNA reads TGTGCCAGCAGCTTAGGGACAGGGGGCATCAGATACGAGCAGTACTTC. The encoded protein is CASSLGTGGIRYEQYF. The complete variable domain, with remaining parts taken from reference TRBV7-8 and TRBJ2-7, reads GAGVSQSPRYKVAKRGQDVALRCDPISGHVSLFWYQQALGQGPEFLTYFQNEAQLDKSGLPSDRFFAERPEGSVSTLKIQRTQQEDSAVYLCASSLGTGGIRYEQYFGPGTRLTVT.